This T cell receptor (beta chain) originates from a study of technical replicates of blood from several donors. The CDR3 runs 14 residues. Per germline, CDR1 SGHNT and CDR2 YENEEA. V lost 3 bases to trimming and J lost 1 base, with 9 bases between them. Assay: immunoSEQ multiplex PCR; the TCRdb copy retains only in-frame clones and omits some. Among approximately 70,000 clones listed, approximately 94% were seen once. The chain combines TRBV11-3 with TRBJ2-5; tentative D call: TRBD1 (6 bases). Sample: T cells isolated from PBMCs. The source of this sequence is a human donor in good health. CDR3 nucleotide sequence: TGTGCCAGCAGCTTTACAGGGTCCCAAGAGACCCAGTACTTC. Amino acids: CASSFTGSQETQYF.